The clone carrying this TCR beta chain was detected only a few times. Time point of the sample: after dendritic cell vaccination, including at tumor progression/relapse. Only patients with spare fresh-frozen tumor and over two years of follow-up were included. Measured with immunoSEQ multiplex PCR; TCRdb has only the in-frame clones, and not every one. The data hold 85,000 to 100,000 clones, with 81% observed a single time. This entry belongs to a study of glioma-infiltrating T cells after dendritic cell vaccination. Study-wide background: Autologous tumor lysate-pulsed dendritic cell vaccination was given between the early 2000s and the early 2010s. Dendritic cells derived from monocytes and pulsed with autologous tumor lysate formed the vaccine.

Germline assignment: CDR1 SGHTA and CDR2 FQGTGA. The V gene lost 3 bases and the J gene lost 4 bases, with 12 bases spanning the gap. The CDR3 contains 14 residues. This TCR was recovered from a human donor with glioblastoma. The material was blood, obtained after dendritic cell vaccination. The gene calls are TRBV7-3 and TRBJ1-2; D gene uncertain. The CDR3 reads CASSFADGLYGYTF. Written as DNA, the CDR3 is TGTGCCAGCAGCTTCGCGGACGGACTCTATGGCTACACCTTC.